The 8 T cell receptor beta chains below come from one sample, sequenced in a study of cytomegalovirus exposure and HLA in healthy donors. PCR involved 60 Vbeta and 13 Jbeta primers. The method was immunoSEQ multiplex PCR; TCRdb's version includes in-frame clones alone and lacks a portion of them. The data contain 100,000 to 150,000 clones, 60% to 85% of them singletons. Sequenced material: PBMCs. These receptors originate from a human donor in good health.

Turning to this clone: At one end the junction does not follow the germline gene, possibly because of a read error. The chain recombines TRBV5-4 with TRBJ1-6; D is unresolved. Per germline, CDR1 SGHNT and CDR2 YYREEE (reference sequence). The CDR3 contains 15 residues. In DNA, the CDR3 is TGTGCCAGCAGCTTGGTTCCAGTAAAAAATTCACCCCTCTACTTT. It is translated as CASSLVPVKNSPLYF.

The chain is built from TRBV5-4 and TRBJ1-1; a weak D match, TRBD1 (6 bases). Germline V lookup: CDR1 SGHNT, CDR2 YYREEE (reference sequence). The CDR3 sequence is 16 residues long. Trimming left V 2 bases short and J 4 bases short, with 18 bases between. CDR3 sequence reads: CASSFPTPTGTTEAFF. The CDR3 DNA reads as TGTGCCAGCAGCTTTCCCACTCCCACAGGGACCACTGAAGCTTTCTTT.

A few counts support this clone. CDR3 amino acids: CASSIGSSPLHF. CDR3 sequence (DNA): TGTGCCAGTAGTATCGGTTCTTCACCCCTCCACTTT. The gene calls are TRBV19 and TRBJ1-6, with no clear D. CDR1 LNHDA and CDR2 SQIVND come from the germline V gene (reference sequence). There are 12 residues in the CDR3. The germline V and J ends were trimmed by 3 bases and 9 bases, with 6 bases remaining between them.

This chain uses TRBV28 with TRBJ1-2; no reliable D call. The germline V gene has CDR1 MDHEN and CDR2 SYDVKM. The CDR3 is 12 residues long. The germline V and J ends were trimmed by 7 bases and 2 bases, with 8 bases remaining between them. CDR3 sequence: CASKEENYGYTF. As DNA, the CDR3 is TGTGCCAGCAAGGAGGAAAACTATGGCTACACCTTC.

The rearrangement links TRBV18 to TRBJ1-2, with D possibly matching TRBD1 (6 bases). CDR3 length: 13 residues. V gave up 6 bases and J gave up 3 bases, with 11 bases separating them. Looked up from germline, CDR1 is KGHSH and CDR2 is LQKENI. The chain's CDR3 is CASSDGTHYGYTF. DNA of the CDR3: TGTGCCAGCTCGGACGGGACACACTATGGCTACACCTTC.

This clone was counted a few times. The chain has TRBV5-8 and TRBJ2-7; D possibly corresponds to TRBD1 (6 bases). CDR1 and CDR2 (germline): SGHTS, YDEGEE. The CDR3 runs to 12 residues. Deletions cut 5 bases from V and 3 bases from J, with 9 bases between. The DNA of the CDR3 is TGTGCCAGCAGGGACAGTGTCTACGAGCAGTACTTC. It specifies CASRDSVYEQYF. Full variable domain (rest looked up from reference TRBV5-8 and TRBJ2-7): EAGVTQSPTHLIKTRGQQATLRCSPISGHTSVYWYQQALGLGLQFLLWYDEGEERNRGNFPPRFSGRQFPNYSSELNVNALELEDSALYLCASRDSVYEQYFGPGTRLTVT.

This chain uses TRBV5-5 with TRBJ2-7; TRBD2 matches 10 bases. CDR1 is SGHKS, CDR2 YYEKEE, per germline (reference sequence). This CDR3 contains 15 residues. V gave up 0 bases and J gave up 6 bases; unmatched junction bases: 6. Here the CDR3 reads CASSLGGTSDREQYF. CDR3 coding DNA: TGTGCCAGCAGCTTGGGCGGGACTAGCGACCGCGAGCAGTACTTC.

The rearrangement uses TRBV4-1 and TRBJ1-5; D uncertain. V was pared by 0 bases and J by 6 bases, with 12 bases between. Germline CDR1 MGHRA, CDR2 YSYEKL. The CDR3 length is 15 residues. In DNA form, the CDR3 reads TGCGCCAGCAGCCAAGATCGGGGTTCGAGTCAGCCCCAGCATTTT. It yields the protein CASSQDRGSSQPQHF.